This T cell receptor (beta chain) stems from a study of blood T cells in healthy people across ages. Study-level background: With template switching, about one barcoded beta molecule was captured per two T cells.

Per germline, CDR1 LGHDT and CDR2 YNNKEL (reference sequence). V was clipped by 2 bases and J by 5 bases; unmatched bases: 7. The CDR3 spans 16 residues. Through a sample-barcoded 5' primer and a J-beta primer mix, a second PCR was run for roughly 6 to 11 cycles. TCRdb independently ran MiXCR on the 5' RACE reads; one entry per CDR3 protein. The sample includes hundreds of thousands of distinct CDR3 sequences, over 40% of them seen just once. This TCR came from a woman at least 80 years old in good health. The specimen was blood. J is TRBJ2-2 and V is TRBV3-1; 8 nucleotides align to TRBD1. The CDR3 loop is CASSQPTGVRTGELFF. The CDR3 DNA follows: TGTGCCAGCAGCCAACCGACAGGGGTCAGAACCGGGGAGCTGTTTTTT.